These T cell receptor beta chains were read from a single sample in a study of PD-1 blockade in classical Hodgkin lymphoma. Clones were sequenced by immunoSEQ multiplex PCR, and TCRdb holds only the in-frame ones, with some missing. The sample lists around 50,000 clones; around 93% were seen once. Here the sequenced sample was peripheral blood mononuclear cells (PBMCs), taken before the second cycle of nivolumab. Receptors were obtained from a human donor with classical Hodgkin lymphoma. Each CDR3 is given with its conserved first and last residue. The D gene is left open where the match is weak. Some rows have no size entry. The others give once, few or many, or a class for an expanded clone.

j_gene: TRBJ2-5
d_gene: .
v_gene: TRBV7-9
abundance: .
CDR3aa: CASNSGYVSFQETQYF
CDR3nt: TGTGCCAGCAACTCTGGTTACGTCAGTTTTCAAGAGACCCAGTACTTC

j_gene: TRBJ1-1
d_gene: .
v_gene: TRBV6-5
abundance: .
CDR3aa: CASRRGINTEAFF
CDR3nt: TGTGCCAGTCGGCGGGGAATCAACACTGAAGCTTTCTTT

j_gene: TRBJ2-2
d_gene: TRBD2
v_gene: TRBV5-1
abundance: .
CDR3aa: CASSLVGSGTTHTGELFF
CDR3nt: TGCGCCAGCAGCTTGGTCGGTTCCGGGACTACTCACACCGGGGAGCTGTTTTTT

j_gene: TRBJ2-7
d_gene: .
v_gene: TRBV11-2
abundance: .
CDR3aa: CASSLVGDVASSYEQYF
CDR3nt: TGTGCCAGCAGCTTAGTAGGGGACGTAGCTTCCTCCTACGAGCAGTACTTC

j_gene: TRBJ2-1
d_gene: .
v_gene: TRBV6-1
abundance: .
CDR3aa: CASSENGLYNEQFF
CDR3nt: TGTGCCAGCAGTGAAAATGGTTTATACAATGAGCAGTTCTTC

j_gene: TRBJ1-4
d_gene: TRBD1
v_gene: TRBV5-5
abundance: .
CDR3aa: CASSVPWDSREKLFF
CDR3nt: TGTGCCAGCAGCGTACCCTGGGACAGTAGGGAAAAACTGTTTTTT

j_gene: TRBJ2-5
d_gene: .
v_gene: TRBV9
abundance: .
CDR3aa: CASSVEGTGSQTQYF
CDR3nt: TGTGCCAGCAGCGTAGAGGGCACCGGGTCCCAGACCCAGTACTTC

j_gene: TRBJ2-2
d_gene: TRBD2
v_gene: TRBV7-2
abundance: .
CDR3aa: CASSFQSGTSDTGELFF
CDR3nt: TGTGCCAGCAGCTTCCAATCCGGGACTAGCGACACCGGGGAGCTGTTTTTT

j_gene: TRBJ1-2
d_gene: TRBD1
v_gene: TRBV29-1
abundance: .
CDR3aa: CSVEEEGAADGYTF
CDR3nt: TGCAGCGTTGAAGAGGAGGGGGCTGCTGATGGCTACACCTTC

j_gene: TRBJ2-2
d_gene: .
v_gene: TRBV2
abundance: .
CDR3aa: CASSGRANTGELFF
CDR3nt: TGTGCCAGCAGTGGGAGGGCGAACACCGGGGAGCTGTTTTTT

j_gene: TRBJ1-2
d_gene: .
v_gene: TRBV7-9
abundance: few
CDR3aa: CASSSEGDYGYTF
CDR3nt: TGTGCCAGCAGCTCCGAGGGGGACTATGGCTACACCTTC

j_gene: TRBJ2-7
d_gene: TRBD1
v_gene: TRBV19
abundance: .
CDR3aa: CASSMALQGAHEQYF
CDR3nt: TGTGCCAGTAGTATGGCCTTACAGGGGGCTCACGAGCAGTACTTC

j_gene: TRBJ1-2
d_gene: TRBD1
v_gene: TRBV2
abundance: once
CDR3aa: CASTSLEGETGGKNYGYTF
CDR3nt: TGTGCCAGCACTAGCCTCGAAGGAGAGACAGGGGGGAAGAACTATGGCTACACCTTC

j_gene: TRBJ2-7
d_gene: TRBD1
v_gene: TRBV30
abundance: .
CDR3aa: CAWSETGTYYEQYF
CDR3nt: TGTGCCTGGAGTGAGACAGGGACCTATTACGAGCAGTACTTC

j_gene: TRBJ1-3
d_gene: .
v_gene: TRBV9
abundance: .
CDR3aa: CASSVLGVSGNTIYF
CDR3nt: TGTGCCAGCAGCGTATTAGGCGTCTCTGGAAACACCATATATTTT

j_gene: TRBJ2-1
d_gene: .
v_gene: TRBV30
abundance: .
CDR3aa: CAWSVPAAEQFF
CDR3nt: TGTGCCTGGAGTGTACCGGCCGCCGAGCAGTTCTTC

j_gene: TRBJ1-1
d_gene: TRBD1
v_gene: TRBV19
abundance: .
CDR3aa: CASSPFLDRGGTFF
CDR3nt: TGTGCCAGTAGTCCCTTCCTGGACAGGGGGGGGACTTTCTTT

j_gene: TRBJ2-3
d_gene: .
v_gene: TRBV11-2
abundance: .
CDR3aa: CASSLGGVGKDTQYF
CDR3nt: TGTGCCAGCAGCTTAGGGGGGGTCGGGAAAGATACGCAGTATTTT

j_gene: TRBJ1-4
d_gene: TRBD1
v_gene: TRBV4-2
abundance: .
CDR3aa: CASSQVGTAEKLFF
CDR3nt: TGTGCCAGCAGCCAAGTGGGGACAGCTGAAAAACTGTTTTTT

j_gene: TRBJ1-2
d_gene: .
v_gene: TRBV23-1
abundance: .
CDR3aa: CASSRSRRINYGYTF
CDR3nt: TGCGCCAGCAGTCGCTCACGGAGAATCAACTATGGCTACACCTTC

j_gene: TRBJ2-5
d_gene: TRBD2
v_gene: TRBV27
abundance: few
CDR3aa: CASSLRLARETQYF
CDR3nt: TGTGCCAGCAGTTTGAGACTAGCGCGGGAGACCCAGTACTTC

j_gene: TRBJ2-7
d_gene: .
v_gene: TRBV4-3
abundance: .
CDR3aa: CASSQDTAYEQYF
CDR3nt: TGCGCCAGCAGCCAAGATACCGCCTACGAGCAGTACTTC

j_gene: TRBJ2-1
d_gene: .
v_gene: TRBV20-1
abundance: .
CDR3aa: CSASVENEQFF
CDR3nt: TGCAGTGCTAGCGTGGAAAATGAGCAGTTCTTC

j_gene: TRBJ2-7
d_gene: .
v_gene: TRBV7-9
abundance: .
CDR3aa: CASSHQGTVPYEQYF
CDR3nt: TGTGCCAGCAGTCACCAGGGGACCGTCCCCTACGAGCAGTACTTC

j_gene: TRBJ2-1
d_gene: TRBD2
v_gene: TRBV29-1
abundance: .
CDR3aa: CSVDRGGIQSSYNEQFF
CDR3nt: TGCAGCGTTGATCGCGGGGGGATACAGAGCTCCTACAATGAGCAGTTCTTC

j_gene: TRBJ1-5
d_gene: .
v_gene: TRBV2
abundance: .
CDR3aa: CASSEALQGNQPQHF
CDR3nt: TGTGCCAGCAGTGAAGCGCTTCAGGGCAATCAGCCCCAGCATTTT

j_gene: TRBJ2-1
d_gene: TRBD2
v_gene: TRBV7-3
abundance: .
CDR3aa: CASSPRPGLSSYNEQFF
CDR3nt: TGTGCCAGCAGCCCTCGTCCGGGACTAAGCTCCTACAATGAGCAGTTCTTC

j_gene: TRBJ1-5
d_gene: TRBD1
v_gene: TRBV2
abundance: .
CDR3aa: CASGGTGYSNQPQHF
CDR3nt: TGTGCCAGCGGCGGGACAGGGTATAGCAATCAGCCCCAGCATTTT

j_gene: TRBJ2-7
d_gene: .
v_gene: TRBV13
abundance: .
CDR3aa: CASSFRDLAYEQYF
CDR3nt: TGTGCCAGCAGCTTCCGGGACTTAGCCTACGAGCAGTACTTC

j_gene: TRBJ2-1
d_gene: TRBD1
v_gene: TRBV25-1
abundance: .
CDR3aa: CASDTGGGDRFF
CDR3nt: TGTGCCAGCGACACAGGGGGTGGGGATCGGTTCTTC

j_gene: TRBJ1-4
d_gene: TRBD1
v_gene: TRBV6-5
abundance: .
CDR3aa: CASSPTGRDEKLFF
CDR3nt: TGTGCCAGCAGTCCGACAGGGCGGGATGAAAAACTGTTTTTT

j_gene: TRBJ2-3
d_gene: TRBD1
v_gene: TRBV7-2
abundance: once
CDR3aa: CASSLVGQVTDTQYF
CDR3nt: TGTGCCAGCAGCTTAGTGGGACAGGTCACAGATACGCAGTATTTT

j_gene: TRBJ1-3
d_gene: .
v_gene: TRBV18
abundance: .
CDR3aa: CASSFSTDSGNTIYF
CDR3nt: TGTGCCAGCTCTTTCTCCACCGACTCTGGAAACACCATATATTTT

j_gene: TRBJ2-7
d_gene: .
v_gene: TRBV4-1
abundance: .
CDR3aa: CASSQEPGRLDEQYF
CDR3nt: TGCGCCAGCAGTCAGGAGCCGGGGAGGCTGGACGAGCAGTACTTC

j_gene: TRBJ1-5
d_gene: .
v_gene: TRBV7-6
abundance: .
CDR3aa: CASSLEAGRQPQHF
CDR3nt: TGTGCCAGCAGCTTAGAGGCAGGGAGGCAGCCCCAGCATTTT

j_gene: TRBJ1-5
d_gene: .
v_gene: TRBV18
abundance: .
CDR3aa: CASSPQYNQPQHF
CDR3nt: TGTGCCAGCTCACCACAGTATAATCAGCCCCAGCATTTT

j_gene: TRBJ2-7
d_gene: .
v_gene: TRBV19
abundance: .
CDR3aa: CASSMMIGAGMNYEQYF
CDR3nt: TGTGCCAGTAGTATGATGATTGGGGCAGGGATGAATTACGAGCAGTACTTC

j_gene: TRBJ2-1
d_gene: .
v_gene: TRBV27
abundance: .
CDR3aa: CASGFEGSLSYNEQFF
CDR3nt: TGTGCCAGCGGCTTTGAGGGTTCACTCTCCTACAATGAGCAGTTCTTC

j_gene: TRBJ2-6
d_gene: TRBD1
v_gene: TRBV10-3
abundance: .
CDR3aa: CAISESRGWTGGPGANVLTF
CDR3nt: TGTGCCATCAGTGAGTCCCGGGGTTGGACAGGGGGGCCTGGGGCCAACGTCCTGACTTTC

j_gene: TRBJ2-2
d_gene: .
v_gene: TRBV18
abundance: .
CDR3aa: CASSPDPNTGELFF
CDR3nt: TGTGCCAGCTCACCGGACCCAAACACCGGGGAGCTGTTTTTT

j_gene: TRBJ2-1
d_gene: .
v_gene: TRBV18
abundance: .
CDR3aa: CASSPDITTQFF
CDR3nt: TGTGCCAGCTCACCCGATATAACCACGCAGTTCTTC

j_gene: TRBJ2-1
d_gene: .
v_gene: TRBV28
abundance: .
CDR3aa: CASSPTPPRTRLYNEQFF
CDR3nt: TGTGCCAGCAGTCCTACACCCCCGCGGACTCGACTCTACAATGAGCAGTTCTTC

j_gene: TRBJ1-4
d_gene: .
v_gene: TRBV6-1
abundance: .
CDR3aa: CASSYVEKLFF
CDR3nt: TGTGCCAGCAGTTACGTCGAGAAACTGTTTTTT

j_gene: TRBJ2-2
d_gene: TRBD2
v_gene: TRBV28
abundance: .
CDR3aa: CASSLPPLAGDTGELFF
CDR3nt: TGTGCCAGCAGTTTACCCCCGCTAGCGGGAGACACCGGGGAGCTGTTTTTT